The rows below give T cell receptor beta chains drawn from one sample of a study of CD8 T cells in ankylosing spondylitis. TCRdb fed the 5' RACE reads into MiXCR, producing one record per CDR3 protein. Here the sample spans approximately 130,000 distinct CDR3 sequences, about an eighth being singletons. Sequencing input: blood, either unsorted or a sorted T cell fraction (not recorded which). The receptors were gathered from a female donor with ankylosing spondylitis or in good health (not recorded which). CDR3s include the opening cysteine and the closing phenylalanine or tryptophan. A D gene is named only where the DNA matches it firmly. A row's size may be missing; if present it is once, few, many or a size class.

j_gene | abundance | len | v_gene | d_gene | CDR3aa
TRBJ2-7 | many | 14 | TRBV29-1 | TRBD2 | CSVDATSGGYEQYF
TRBJ2-5 | few | 14 | TRBV5-1 | TRBD1 | CASSLQGVGETQYF
TRBJ1-3 | many | 14 | TRBV27 | TRBD1 | CASSSRGDGNTIYF
TRBJ1-5 | many | 15 | TRBV20-1 | . | CSAAITRGSNQPQHF
TRBJ2-3 | . | 19 | TRBV6-5 | TRBD1 | CASSSLAGTGVSPADTQYF
TRBJ1-1 | few | 15 | TRBV5-4 | TRBD1 | CASSLGTGIGTEAFF
TRBJ2-1 | . | 14 | TRBV11-2 | . | CASSFGAGHNEQFF
TRBJ2-5 | . | 11 | TRBV19 | TRBD1 | CATGQEETQYF
TRBJ2-5 | many | 12 | TRBV14 | . | CASSLYDGTQYF
TRBJ1-1 | many | 14 | TRBV3-1 | . | CASQTRGARTEAFF
TRBJ1-4 | many | 14 | TRBV10-2 | . | CASSAVAGLEKLFF
TRBJ2-6 | many | 20 | TRBV6-1 | . | CASSRTGPGASGSGANVLTF
TRBJ2-6 | many | 17 | TRBV12-3/TRBV12-4 | . | CASSYPQGKYGANVLTF
TRBJ1-2 | . | 10 | TRBV29-1 | . | CSVGGPGYTF
TRBJ1-1 | . | 14 | TRBV28 | . | CASASARQNTEAFF
TRBJ1-4 | many | 14 | TRBV12-3/TRBV12-4 | . | CASTSQATNEKLFF
TRBJ2-2 | many | 17 | TRBV12-3/TRBV12-4 | TRBD2 | CASSFRISRREGGELFF
TRBJ1-1 | many | 13 | TRBV5-1 | . | CASSSGWNTEAFF
TRBJ1-2 | many | 13 | TRBV18 | TRBD1 | CASSRGTGDGYTF
TRBJ1-5 | many | 14 | TRBV12-3/TRBV12-4 | TRBD1 | CASSSGTGNQPQHF
TRBJ2-7 | many | 16 | TRBV5-1 | TRBD2 | CASSPIPGLAVYEQYF
TRBJ1-2 | many | 19 | TRBV11-1 | . | CASSPSGGALSPQGWGYTF
TRBJ2-2 | many | 16 | TRBV15 | . | CATSRDKAANTGELFF
TRBJ2-7 | . | 15 | TRBV18 | . | CASSPPGGENYEQYF
TRBJ2-3 | many | 15 | TRBV5-1 | TRBD2 | CASTQREGNTDTQYF
TRBJ1-1 | few | 12 | TRBV5-1 | . | CASSFNQGSSFF
TRBJ2-5 | many | 13 | TRBV20-1 | TRBD2 | CSARGLGVETQYF
TRBJ1-2 | many | 15 | TRBV25-1 | . | CASSVLGTVDYGYTF
TRBJ2-1 | many | 16 | TRBV5-1 | TRBD2 | CASSLGGTSGSTEQFF
TRBJ2-3 | few | 15 | TRBV7-3 | . | CASSPGGPKADTQYF
TRBJ2-7 | . | 12 | TRBV27 | . | CASRGDSYEQYF
TRBJ2-5 | . | 16 | TRBV9 | . | CASSVGLGAVWETRYF
TRBJ1-1 | many | 16 | TRBV28 | . | CASRPLNRERRPEAFF
TRBJ1-1 | few | 11 | TRBV12-3/TRBV12-4 | . | CASSPSRNAFF
TRBJ2-1 | many | 15 | TRBV11-3 | . | CASSLGVGWYNEQFF
TRBJ2-3 | many | 14 | TRBV4-1 | . | CASSQDAEVDTQYF